The source of this TCR beta chain is a study of CD8 T cells in Susac syndrome. In germline, CDR1 is MNHEY, CDR2 SMNVEV (reference sequence). Trimming took off 5 bases at V and 0 bases at J, with 10 bases between the two ends. The CDR3 length is 15 residues. This clonotype has more than one count but fewer than ten. In blood CD8+ and CD4+ T cells, TCR beta underwent sequencing. It was with random hexamers that about 0.45 to 1 ug RNA was reverse transcribed. TCRdb reprocessed the immunoSEQ multiplex PCR reads via MiXCR and lists one record per CDR3 protein. The sample has approximately 280,000 distinct CDR3 sequences; approximately 84% are singletons.

The chain couples TRBV27 to TRBJ1-4; D might be TRBD1 (5 bases). Sequenced sample: CD8+ T cells from PBMCs. This TCR was sampled from a human donor with multiple sclerosis. CDR3 bases: TGTGCCAGCAGTGTGCAGGGAGCAACTAATGAAAAACTGTTTTTT. This gives the protein CASSVQGATNEKLFF.